The sequence of this TCR beta chain was determined in a study of blood T cell repertoires in COVID-19. Study overall: Whether acute or convalescent, the COVID-19 samples came from the United States, Italy and Spain. PBMCs, B-cell-depleted T cells, or T cells provided the cDNA or gDNA that made up the material.

CDR1 and CDR2 from the germline V gene are SNHLY and FYNNEI. V lost 9 bases and J lost 9, with 24 bases in between. The CDR3 totals 15 residues. Authors' analysis steps: Reference gene primers were amplified, and this amplification served to estimate nucleated cell counts. Some clones are missing from TCRdb's copy, which holds only in-frame ones; the method was immunoSEQ multiplex PCR. That table gives V, J and clone size, and the DNA gave D and trimming. The sample has 400,000 to 500,000 clones; 75% to 90% are singletons. This sequence joins TRBV2 and TRBJ2-1; D perhaps matches TRBD2 (7 bases). The sample was peripheral blood. The TCR originated in a woman in her thirties with active or convalescent COVID-19. DNA of the CDR3: TGTGCCAGTGCTACAGATGCACAGGGCGGGGGTGAGCAGTTCTTC. It is translated as CASATDAQGGGEQFF. The variable domain in full, with the rest retrieved from reference TRBV2 and TRBJ2-1, is EPEVTQTPSHQVTQMGQEVILRCVPISNHLYFYWYRQILGQKVEFLVSFYNNEISEKSEIFDDQFSVERPDGSNFTLKIRSTKLEDSAMYFCASATDAQGGGEQFFGPGTRLTVL.